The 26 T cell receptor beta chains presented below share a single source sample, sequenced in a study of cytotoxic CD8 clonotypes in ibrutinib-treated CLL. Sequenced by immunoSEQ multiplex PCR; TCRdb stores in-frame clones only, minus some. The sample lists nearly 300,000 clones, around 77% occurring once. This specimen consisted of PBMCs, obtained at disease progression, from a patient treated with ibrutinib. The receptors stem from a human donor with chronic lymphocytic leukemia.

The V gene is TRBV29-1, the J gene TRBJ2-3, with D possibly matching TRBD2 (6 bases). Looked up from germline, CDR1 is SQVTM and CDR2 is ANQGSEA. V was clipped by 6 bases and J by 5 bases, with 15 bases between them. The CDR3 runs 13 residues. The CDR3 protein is CSVKTRMIDTQYF. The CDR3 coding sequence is TGCAGCGTCAAGACTAGGATGATAGATACGCAGTATTTT.

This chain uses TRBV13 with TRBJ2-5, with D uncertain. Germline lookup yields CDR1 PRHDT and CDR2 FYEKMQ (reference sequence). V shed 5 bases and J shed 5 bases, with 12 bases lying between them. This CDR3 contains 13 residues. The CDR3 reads CASSTGRIETQYF. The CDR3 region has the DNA TGTGCCAGCAGCACCGGACGAATCGAGACCCAGTACTTC.

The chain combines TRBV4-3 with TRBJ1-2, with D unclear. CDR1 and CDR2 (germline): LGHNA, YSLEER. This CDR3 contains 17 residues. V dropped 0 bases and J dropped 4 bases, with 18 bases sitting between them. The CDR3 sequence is CASSQDTRSTGIYGYTF. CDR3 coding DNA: TGCGCCAGCAGCCAAGATACTCGCTCGACGGGAATCTATGGCTACACCTTC.

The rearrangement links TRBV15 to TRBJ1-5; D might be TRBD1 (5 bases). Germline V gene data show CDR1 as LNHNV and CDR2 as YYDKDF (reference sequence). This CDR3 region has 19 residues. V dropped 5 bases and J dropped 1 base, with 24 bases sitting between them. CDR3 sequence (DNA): TGTGCCACCAGCCTGGACCGGGGGAGGGTCAAGGAGAGCAATCAGCCCCAGCATTTT. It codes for CATSLDRGRVKESNQPQHF.

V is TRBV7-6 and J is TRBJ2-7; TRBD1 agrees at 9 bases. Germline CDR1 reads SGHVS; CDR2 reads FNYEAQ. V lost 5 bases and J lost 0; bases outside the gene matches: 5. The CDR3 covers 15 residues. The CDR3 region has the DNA TGTGCCAGCAGCCCGGGACAGGGAAGCTCCTACGAGCAGTACTTC. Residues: CASSPGQGSSYEQYF.

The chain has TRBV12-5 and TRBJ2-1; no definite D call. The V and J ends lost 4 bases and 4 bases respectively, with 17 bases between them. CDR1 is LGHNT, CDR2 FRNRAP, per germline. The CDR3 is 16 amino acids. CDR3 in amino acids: CASGSPVAPAYNEQFF. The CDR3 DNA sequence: TGTGCTAGTGGTTCCCCCGTCGCGCCGGCTTACAATGAGCAGTTCTTC.

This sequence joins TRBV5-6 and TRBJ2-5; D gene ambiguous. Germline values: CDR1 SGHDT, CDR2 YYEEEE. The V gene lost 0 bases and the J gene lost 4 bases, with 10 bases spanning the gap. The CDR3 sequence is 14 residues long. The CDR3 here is CASSLGGISETQYF. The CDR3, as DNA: TGTGCCAGCAGCTTGGGGGGAATCTCAGAGACCCAGTACTTC.

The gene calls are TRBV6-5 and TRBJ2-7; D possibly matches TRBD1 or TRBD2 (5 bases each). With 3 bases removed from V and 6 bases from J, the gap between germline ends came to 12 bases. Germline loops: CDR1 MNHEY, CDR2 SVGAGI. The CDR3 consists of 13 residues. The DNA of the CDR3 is TGTGCCAGCAGTTATGCTTGGGACCGCGAGCAGTACTTC. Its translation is CASSYAWDREQYF.

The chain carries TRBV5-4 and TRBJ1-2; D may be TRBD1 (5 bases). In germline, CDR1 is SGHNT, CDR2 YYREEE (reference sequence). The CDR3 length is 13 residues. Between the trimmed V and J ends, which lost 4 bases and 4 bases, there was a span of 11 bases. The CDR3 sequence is CASSVGGVYGYTF. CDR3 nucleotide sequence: TGTGCCAGCAGCGTGGGGGGGGTCTATGGCTACACCTTC.

CDR3 bases: TGTGCCAGCACCGGAAGAGTACAGTCCTACGAGCAGTACTTC. It codes for CASTGRVQSYEQYF. This sequence joins TRBV21-1 and TRBJ2-7; the DNA was not compared with TRBD1, the D call given in the table. TRBV21-1 is termed a pseudogene. CDR3 size: 14 residues.

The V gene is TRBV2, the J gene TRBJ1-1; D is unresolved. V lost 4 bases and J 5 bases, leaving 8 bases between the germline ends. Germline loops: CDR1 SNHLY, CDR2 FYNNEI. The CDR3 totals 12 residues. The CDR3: CASSGRITEAFF. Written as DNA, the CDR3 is TGTGCCAGCAGTGGGAGGATTACTGAAGCTTTCTTT.

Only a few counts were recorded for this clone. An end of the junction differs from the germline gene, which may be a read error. CDR3 in amino acids: CASTQRRGQVAFF. CDR3 DNA: TGTGCCAGCACCCAACGGAGGGGGCAGGTGGCTTTCTTT. The V gene is TRBV14, the J gene TRBJ1-1, with TRBD1 identical over 7 bases. This CDR3 is 13 amino acids long. CDR1 and CDR2 (germline): SGHDN, FVKESK. Full variable domain (remainder filled in from reference TRBV14 and TRBJ1-1): EAGVTQFPSHSVIEKGQTVTLRCDPISGHDNLYWYRRVMGKEIKFLLHFVKESKQDESGMPNNRFLAERTGGTYSTLKVQPAELEDSGVYFCASTQRRGQVAFFGQGTRLTVV.

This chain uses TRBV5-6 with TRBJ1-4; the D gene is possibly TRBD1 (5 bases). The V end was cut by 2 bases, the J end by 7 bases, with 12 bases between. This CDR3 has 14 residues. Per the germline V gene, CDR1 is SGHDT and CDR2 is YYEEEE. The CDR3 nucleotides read TGTGCCAGCAGCTTTGGGGGGTTTAGTGAAAAACTGTTTTTT. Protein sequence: CASSFGGFSEKLFF.

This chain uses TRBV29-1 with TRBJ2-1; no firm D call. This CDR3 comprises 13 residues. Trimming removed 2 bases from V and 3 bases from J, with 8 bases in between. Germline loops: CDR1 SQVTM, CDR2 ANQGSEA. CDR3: CSVEIILYNEQFF. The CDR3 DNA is TGCAGCGTTGAAATCATTCTCTACAATGAGCAGTTCTTC.

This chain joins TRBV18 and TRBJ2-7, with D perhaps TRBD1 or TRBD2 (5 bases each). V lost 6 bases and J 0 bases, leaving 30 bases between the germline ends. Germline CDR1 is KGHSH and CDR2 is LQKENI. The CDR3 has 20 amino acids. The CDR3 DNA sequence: TGTGCCAGCTCCCCGCAAGGGGCGGGTTTCCACCTCGCCCTCTCCTACGAGCAGTACTTC. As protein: CASSPQGAGFHLALSYEQYF.

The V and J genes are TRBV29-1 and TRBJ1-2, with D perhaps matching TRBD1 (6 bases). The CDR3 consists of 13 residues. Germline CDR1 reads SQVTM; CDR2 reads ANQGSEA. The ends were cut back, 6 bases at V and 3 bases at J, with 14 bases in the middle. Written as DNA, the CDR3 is TGCAGCGTCAGAGGACAGACAGACTATGGCTACACCTTC. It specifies CSVRGQTDYGYTF. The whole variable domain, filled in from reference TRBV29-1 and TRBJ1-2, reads SAVISQKPSRDICQRGTSLTIQCQVDSQVTMMFWYRQQPGQSLTLIATANQGSEATYESGFVIDKFPISRPNLTFSTLTVSNMSPEDSSIYLCSVRGQTDYGYTFGSGTRLTVV.

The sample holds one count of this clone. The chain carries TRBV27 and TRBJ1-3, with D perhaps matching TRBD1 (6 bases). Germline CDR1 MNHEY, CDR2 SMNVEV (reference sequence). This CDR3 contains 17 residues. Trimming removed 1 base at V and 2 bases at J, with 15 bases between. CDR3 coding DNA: TGTGCCAGCAGTTTATTTCACCCCCAGGGGCCTGGAAACACCATATATTTT. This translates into CASSLFHPQGPGNTIYF.

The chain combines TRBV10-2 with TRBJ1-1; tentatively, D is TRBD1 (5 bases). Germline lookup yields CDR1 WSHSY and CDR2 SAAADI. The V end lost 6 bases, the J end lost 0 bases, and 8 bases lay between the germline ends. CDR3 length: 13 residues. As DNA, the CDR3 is TGCGCCAGCAGCATGACAGTGAACACTGAAGCTTTCTTT. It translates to CASSMTVNTEAFF.

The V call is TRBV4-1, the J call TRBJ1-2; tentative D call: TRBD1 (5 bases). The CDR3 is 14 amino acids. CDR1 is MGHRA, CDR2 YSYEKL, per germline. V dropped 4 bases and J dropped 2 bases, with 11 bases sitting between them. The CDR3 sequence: CASSPRQGNYGYTF. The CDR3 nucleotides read TGCGCCAGCAGCCCCCGCCAGGGCAACTATGGCTACACCTTC.

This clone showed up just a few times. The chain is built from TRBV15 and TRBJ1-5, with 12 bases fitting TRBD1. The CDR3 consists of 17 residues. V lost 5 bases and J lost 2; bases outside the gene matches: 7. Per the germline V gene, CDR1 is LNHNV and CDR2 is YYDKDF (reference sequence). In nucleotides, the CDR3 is TGTGCCACCAGCTGGGACAGGGGGCGCGGGGGCAATCAGCCCCAGCATTTT. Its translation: CATSWDRGRGGNQPQHF.

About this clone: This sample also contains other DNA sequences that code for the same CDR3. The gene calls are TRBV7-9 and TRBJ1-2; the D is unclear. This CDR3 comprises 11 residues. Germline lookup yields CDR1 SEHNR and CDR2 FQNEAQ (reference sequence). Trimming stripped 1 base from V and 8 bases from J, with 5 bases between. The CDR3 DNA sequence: TGTGCCAGCAGCTTAGACAGAGGCTACACCTTC. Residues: CASSLDRGYTF.

CDR3 residues: CATSRDVRGAGYGYTF. The CDR3 DNA follows: TGTGCCACCAGCAGAGATGTGCGAGGGGCGGGCTATGGCTACACCTTC. The chain carries TRBV15 and TRBJ1-2; D perhaps matches TRBD1 (5 bases). This CDR3 spans 16 amino acids. Trimming cost V 0 bases and J 4 bases, with 15 bases left between them. In germline, CDR1 is LNHNV, CDR2 YYDKDF (reference sequence).

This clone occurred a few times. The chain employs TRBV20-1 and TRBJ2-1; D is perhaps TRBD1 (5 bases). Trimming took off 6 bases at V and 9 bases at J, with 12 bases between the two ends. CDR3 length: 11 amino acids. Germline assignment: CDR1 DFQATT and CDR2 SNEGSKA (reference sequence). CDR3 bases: TGCAGTGCGCAGACAGACGGTGAGCAGTTCTTC. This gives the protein CSAQTDGEQFF.

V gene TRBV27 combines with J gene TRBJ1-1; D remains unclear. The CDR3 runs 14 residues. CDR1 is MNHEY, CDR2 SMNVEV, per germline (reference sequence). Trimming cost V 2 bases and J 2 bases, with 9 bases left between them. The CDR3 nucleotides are TGTGCCAGCAGTTTACTGAGTATAAACACTGAAGCTTTCTTT. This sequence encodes CASSLLSINTEAFF.

The CDR3 sequence: CASSLRQGAQTEAFF. The CDR3 DNA is TGCGCCAGCAGCCTTCGTCAGGGGGCGCAGACTGAAGCTTTCTTT. The rearrangement uses TRBV4-1 and TRBJ1-1; 8 bases are a match to TRBD1. Unmatched junction bases numbered 9, after V lost 4 bases and J lost 5 bases. This CDR3 comprises 15 residues. Per germline, CDR1 MGHRA and CDR2 YSYEKL.

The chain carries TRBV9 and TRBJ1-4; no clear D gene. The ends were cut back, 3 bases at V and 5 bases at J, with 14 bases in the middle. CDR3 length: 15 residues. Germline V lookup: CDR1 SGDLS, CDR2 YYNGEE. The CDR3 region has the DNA TGTGCCAGCAGCGGCCCCCCTACCCAAAATGAAAAACTGTTTTTT. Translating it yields CASSGPPTQNEKLFF.